What follows are 18 T cell receptor beta chains derived from one specimen sequenced in a study of blood T cell repertoires in COVID-19. Some clones are missing from TCRdb's copy, which holds only in-frame ones; the method was immunoSEQ multiplex PCR. The sample consists of some 87,000 clones, around 86% of them appearing once. The specimen sequenced was peripheral blood. These receptor sequences come from a woman between 65 and 79 years old with acute or convalescent COVID-19.

In its sample, this clone was seen once. The chain carries TRBV28 and TRBJ1-3, with 8 nucleotides matching TRBD1. Trimming cost V 6 bases and J 2 bases; bases outside gene matches: 6. The CDR3 is 15 residues long. Germline loops: CDR1 MDHEN, CDR2 SYDVKM. CDR3 coding DNA: TGTGCCAGCAGCCCTGCGACAGGGGCTGGAAACACCATATATTTT. As protein: CASSPATGAGNTIYF.

This chain uses TRBV6-5 with TRBJ2-7, with TRBD2 matching over 9 bases. The V segment lost 0 bases and the J segment 3 bases; nucleotides outside the gene matches: 3. This CDR3 is 15 amino acids long. Germline V CDR1 and CDR2: MNHEY, SVGAGI. The chain's CDR3 is CASSYSGTSHYEQYF. The DNA for the CDR3 is TGTGCCAGCAGTTACTCTGGGACTAGCCACTACGAGCAGTACTTC.

The J gene is TRBJ2-7, the V gene TRBV18, with a possible D match to TRBD1 (6 bases). This CDR3 comprises 12 residues. Germline lookup yields CDR1 KGHSH and CDR2 LQKENI. V lost 4 bases to trimming and J lost 4 bases, with 8 bases between them. The DNA of the CDR3 is TGTGCCAGCTCACAGAGGGGGTACGAGCAGTACGTC. It yields the protein CASSQRGYEQYV.

The gene calls are TRBV6-5 and TRBJ2-7, with D uncertain. The CDR3 extends over 15 amino acids. Trimming left V 5 bases short and J 2 bases short, with 16 bases between. CDR1 MNHEY and CDR2 SVGAGI come from the germline V gene. CDR3 in amino acids: CASSPRQAGTYEQYV. The CDR3 nucleotides read TGTGCCAGCAGTCCCAGGCAGGCCGGCACCTACGAGCAGTACGTC.

The chain carries TRBV28 and TRBJ2-2; D perhaps matches TRBD2 (5 bases). V lost 6 bases to trimming and J lost 7 bases, with 15 bases between them. CDR1 is MDHEN, CDR2 SYDVKM, per germline. This CDR3 has 14 amino acids. CDR3 sequence: CASRTDSGFGELFF. Here the CDR3 DNA reads TGTGCCAGCAGGACGGACTCCGGTTTCGGGGAGCTGTTTTTT. The whole variable domain, remainder taken from reference TRBV28 and TRBJ2-2, is DVKVTQSSRYLVKRTGEKVFLECVQDMDHENMFWYRQDPGLGLRLIYFSYDVKMKEKGDIPEGYSVSREKKERFSLILESASTNQTSMYLCASRTDSGFGELFFGEGSRLTVL.

This rearrangement joins TRBV4-1 to TRBJ2-1; TRBD2 aligns across 7 bases. The CDR3 has 18 amino acids. Trimming cost V 7 bases and J 7 bases; bases outside gene matches: 22. Germline CDR1 is MGHRA and CDR2 is YSYEKL. The chain's CDR3 is CASTPLGASGLIGNEQFF. CDR3 sequence (DNA): TGCGCCAGCACCCCCCTTGGAGCTAGCGGACTTATTGGGAATGAGCAGTTCTTC.

The chain carries TRBV6-2 or TRBV6-3 and TRBJ2-1; 11 positions agree with TRBD2. Per the germline V gene, CDR1 is MNHEY and CDR2 is SVGEGT. This CDR3 spans 15 amino acids. V shed 6 bases and J 5 bases; nucleotides not matched to a gene: 6. As DNA, the CDR3 is TGTGCCAGCAGACCTAGCGGGGGGTCCCACAATGAGCAGTTCTTC. Translation gives CASRPSGGSHNEQFF.

The chain is built from TRBV3-1 (or the pseudogene TRBV3-2) and TRBJ1-4; 8 bases are a match to TRBD1. The CDR3 contains 16 residues. J gave up 8 bases and V 3 bases, and 11 bases lay outside the gene matches. Germline CDR1 and CDR2: LGHDT and YNNKEL (reference sequence). CDR3 residues: CASSHTVDRVMEKLFF. CDR3 DNA: TGTGCCAGCAGCCATACCGTGGACAGGGTCATGGAAAAACTGTTTTTT.

The chain uses TRBV27 and TRBJ1-2; D unresolved. CDR1 is MNHEY, CDR2 SMNVEV, per germline (reference sequence). V was trimmed by 2 bases and J by 1 base, leaving 5 bases between them. The CDR3 runs to 13 residues. CDR3 sequence (DNA): TGTGCCAGCAGTTTAAAGAGTAACTATGGCTACACCTTC. The encoded protein is CASSLKSNYGYTF.

The J gene is TRBJ1-1, the V gene TRBV27; D gene uncertain. V gave up 4 bases and J gave up 0 bases, with 6 bases separating them. This CDR3 is built from 13 residues. Germline V CDR1 and CDR2: MNHEY, SMNVEV (reference sequence). In DNA form, the CDR3 reads TGTGCCAGCAGTTCTGCGGTGAACACTGAAGCTTTCTTT. As protein: CASSSAVNTEAFF.

V and J are TRBV19 and TRBJ2-2; D may be TRBD2 (6 bases). Trimming pared 0 bases from V and 6 bases from J, leaving 11 bases between. The CDR3 consists of 15 residues. The germline CDR1 and CDR2 sequences are LNHDA and SQIVND (reference sequence). The DNA for the CDR3 is TGTGCCAGTAGTATAGAAACAGGAGGGCCCGGGGAGCTGTTTTTT. Residues: CASSIETGGPGELFF.

The rearrangement links TRBV2 to TRBJ2-7; 8 positions agree with TRBD1. Trimming at V came to 6 bases and at J to 3 bases, leaving 10 bases not matched to a gene. From germline, CDR1 is SNHLY and CDR2 FYNNEI. The CDR3 is made up of 15 amino acids. The DNA for the CDR3 is TGTGCCAGCAGCGAACCGGGACAGGCCCTCTACGAGCAGTACTTC. This translates into CASSEPGQALYEQYF.

This clone was picked up one time. This chain uses TRBV5-1 with TRBJ2-5; D gene unclear. V was pared by 5 bases and J by 3 bases, with 8 bases between. Germline CDR1 reads SGHRS; CDR2 reads YFSETQ. The CDR3 totals 12 residues. The CDR3 is CASRPGEETQYF. The DNA for the CDR3 is TGCGCCAGCAGACCCGGAGAAGAGACCCAGTACTTC.

This clone was counted a single time. The chain carries TRBV28 and TRBJ2-7; 7 bases line up with TRBD2. The V segment lost 3 bases and the J segment 4 bases; nucleotides outside the gene matches: 15. The CDR3 has 17 residues. The germline V gene encodes CDR1 MDHEN and CDR2 SYDVKM. CDR3 bases: TGTGCCAGCAGTTTGGGTCTAGCGGTTAGTAGCGGTTACGAGCAGTACTTC. As protein: CASSLGLAVSSGYEQYF.

The chain carries TRBV5-1 and TRBJ1-3; D remains unclear. V was pared by 3 bases and J by 0 bases, with 13 bases between. The CDR3 is 16 amino acids. Germline V gives CDR1 SGHRS, CDR2 YFSETQ. CDR3 loop: CASSSGRSYSGNTIYF. CDR3 DNA: TGCGCCAGCAGCTCCGGGAGATCCTACTCTGGAAACACCATATATTTT.

There are a few counts of this clone. The CDR3 DNA follows: TGTGCCAGCTCACGCCTAGACCGTGCAACTAATGAAAAACTGTTTTTT. Its protein is CASSRLDRATNEKLFF. The chain links TRBV18 to TRBJ1-4; no firm D call. V was cut by 4 bases and J by 0 bases, with 12 bases left in between. Germline V lookup: CDR1 KGHSH, CDR2 LQKENI. This CDR3 comprises 16 residues.

The chain is built from TRBV20-1 and TRBJ1-4, with TRBD1 matching over 7 bases. V lost 4 bases, J lost 0 bases, and 2 bases stayed unmatched. CDR1 is DFQATT and CDR2 is SNEGSKA in the germline V gene (reference sequence). CDR3 length equals 14 residues. CDR3 residues: CSATDRATNEKLFF. As DNA, the CDR3 is TGCAGTGCTACTGACAGGGCAACTAATGAAAAACTGTTTTTT.

This chain links TRBV6-5 with TRBJ1-2; D might be TRBD1 (6 bases). The CDR3 length is 12 residues. V shed 7 bases and J shed 4 bases, with 10 bases lying between them. Germline loops: CDR1 MNHEY, CDR2 SVGAGI. The CDR3 protein is CASTRTVYGYTF. Here the CDR3 DNA reads TGTGCCAGCACCAGGACAGTCTATGGCTACACCTTC.